This note documents a single TCR beta chain sequence. Its target is unknown. This record belongs to a study of early T cells in non-severe SARS-CoV-2 infection. Across the study: The chains were unpaired, and the sequenced material was bulk RNA from unsorted whole blood.

The CDR3 is made up of 14 amino acids. Germline loops: CDR1 SGHRS, CDR2 YFSETQ. The ends were cut back, 2 bases at V and 1 base at J, with 9 bases in the middle. cDNA molecules, individually, were tagged with unique molecular identifiers. TCRdb processed the 5' RACE reads anew with MiXCR; each CDR3 protein has one entry. The sample consists of 100,000 to 150,000 distinct CDR3 sequences, 15% of them appearing once. Study-wide points: Anti-spike CD8 responses were favored in VDJdb matching, and private and CD4 specificities were missed.

The source material was whole blood. V gene TRBV5-1 combines with J gene TRBJ1-1; D may be TRBD1 (5 bases). This sequence was found in an adult who was a healthcare worker with PCR-confirmed SARS-CoV-2 infection or an uninfected control (not recorded which). The CDR3 DNA reads TGCGCCAGCAGCTTAGAGACAGAGAACACTGAAGCTTTCTTT. Its protein product is CASSLETENTEAFF.